Sequencing of this TCR beta chain was carried out in a study of long-term antiretroviral therapy in people with HIV. Germline V gene lookup returns CDR1 SGHRS and CDR2 YFSETQ. CDR3 length equals 15 residues. J lost 4 bases, V lost 3 bases, and 6 bases had no gene match. The assay, immunoSEQ v3.0, was run at survey level. TCRdb keeps only in-frame clones here, not all; method: immunoSEQ multiplex PCR. The sample contains 30,000 to 35,000 clones, about four fifths of which appear only once. This clone is a singleton in its sample. This TCR was recovered from a man aged 50 to 59 with HIV. The sample was unsorted PBMCs, taken 3 years after starting antiretroviral therapy. The V call is TRBV5-1, the J call TRBJ2-1; TRBD2 matches 8 bases. CDR3 nucleotides: TGCGCCAGCAGCTCCCGGACTAGCAGGTACAATGAGCAGTTCTTC. It encodes CASSSRTSRYNEQFF.